This T cell receptor (beta chain) appears in the sequencing data of a study of T and B cells in COVID-19 patients. Looking at the study overall: Peripheral blood came from COVID-19 patients with active infection or after recovery. Regarding the study as a whole: CD4+, regulatory T cell, CD8+ and sorted SARS-CoV-2-responsive or tetramer+ T cells were not yet sequenced. The recovered cohort had around 2,000 exclusive TCR clusters, including around 34 low generation probability clusters. Patients with COVID-19 reportedly showed strongly skewed T cell receptor beta variable and joining gene usage.

Blood genomic DNA input for TRB amplification was about 220-500 ng. The CDR3 totals 14 residues. Germline CDR1 is SEHNR and CDR2 is FQNEAQ (reference sequence). Unmatched junction bases numbered 5, after V lost 3 bases and J lost 3 bases. TRB rearrangements were amplified by multiplex PCR with BIOMED2 TRB-A/B primers. TCRdb re-derived calls from the multiplex PCR reads in MiXCR, one entry per CDR3 protein. The sample consists of a few thousand distinct CDR3 sequences, around 27% of them appearing once. Remarks on this clonotype: The antigen remains unidentified.

This chain connects TRBV7-9 to TRBJ2-7; 7 bases agree with TRBD1. The specimen sequenced was blood. The TCR comes from a human donor with active COVID-19. CDR3 protein: CASSFGTVGYEQYF. The CDR3 DNA follows: TGTGCCAGCAGCTTCGGGACAGTGGGCTACGAGCAGTACTTC. The full variable domain, its missing parts supplied by reference TRBV7-9 and TRBJ2-7, is DTGVSQNPRHKITKRGQNVTFRCDPISEHNRLYWYRQTLGQGPEFLTYFQNEAQLEKSRLLSDRFSAERPKGSFSTLEIQRTEQGDSAMYLCASSFGTVGYEQYFGPGTRLTVT.